The 16 T cell receptor beta chains below were found in one sample sequenced in a study of Ad26.COV2.S vaccination and SARS-CoV-2 variants (dated by TCRdb to the early 2020s). Library preparation used the immunoSEQ multiplex PCR assay. The immuneACCESS repertoire file appears here via TCRdb, limited to in-frame rearrangements. These files lack a portion of the clones; in checked studies, under half of the deficit traces to unresolved V genes, and the cause of the others is not known. Recorded for this sample are 300,000 to 350,000 clones; less than 90% of them occurred a single time. About 10% of the sample comes from the top ten. The sample's treatment or condition label, in plain terms: about 20 received Ad26.COV2.S at low or high dose, single or two shots; about 5 received placebo; per-sample allocation not given. Repertoires of vaccine and placebo recipients were sequenced from samples collected on day 63 after the first injection.

Sequencing was performed on peripheral blood, taken in a trial of Ad26.COV2.S vaccine versus placebo. All receptors derive from a person between 18 and 59 years old who received the Ad26.COV2.S COVID-19 vaccine or a placebo.

The V and J genes are TRBV7-2 and TRBJ2-7, with D possibly TRBD2 on 5 matching bases. Germline V gene sequence: CDR1 SGHTA, CDR2 FQGNSA. Trimming removed 1 base at V and 8 bases at J, with 12 bases between. The CDR3 loop spans 13 amino acids. The CDR3: CASSLENSGKQYF. The CDR3 DNA is TGTGCCAGCAGCTTAGAAAACAGCGGTAAGCAGTACTTC.

This clone appeared a few times. The chain employs TRBV6-6 and TRBJ1-5; D is perhaps TRBD1 (6 bases). The length of the CDR3 is 15 residues. Germline V gene lookup returns CDR1 MNHNY and CDR2 SVGAGI (reference sequence). Trimming stripped 6 bases from V and 0 bases from J, with 12 bases between. The CDR3 region is CASSRTAYSNQPQHF. DNA of the CDR3: TGTGCCAGCAGCCGGACAGCTTATAGCAATCAGCCCCAGCATTTT.

The chain links TRBV27 to TRBJ1-1; no clear D. CDR3 length: 15 amino acids. V was pared by 5 bases and J by 2 bases, with 15 bases between. Germline V lookup: CDR1 MNHEY, CDR2 SMNVEV (reference sequence). CDR3: CASSPRGSSNTEAFF. DNA of the CDR3: TGTGCCAGCAGTCCCCGCGGCAGCTCAAACACTGAAGCTTTCTTT.

The gene calls are TRBV6-6 and TRBJ2-3; D remains ambiguous. This CDR3 has 16 amino acids. Germline CDR1 MNHNY, CDR2 SVGAGI (reference sequence). V was cut by 2 bases and J by 1 base, with 13 bases left in between. CDR3 coding DNA: TGTGCCAGCAGTTACCTGGCGAAGGTGGGCACAGATACGCAGTATTTT. Amino acids: CASSYLAKVGTDTQYF.

The rearrangement uses TRBV7-9 and TRBJ2-7, with D possibly being TRBD1 (5 bases). The CDR3 consists of 15 residues. V was trimmed by 5 bases and J by 2 bases, leaving 16 bases between them. From germline, CDR1 is SEHNR and CDR2 FQNEAQ (reference sequence). The CDR3 region is CASSPTGRQPYEQYF. CDR3 DNA: TGTGCCAGCAGCCCCACAGGCCGGCAGCCCTACGAGCAGTACTTC.

The chain joins TRBV7-8 to TRBJ1-3; no clear D. The ends were cut back, 0 bases at V and 3 bases at J, with 9 bases in the middle. The germline V gene encodes CDR1 SGHVS and CDR2 FQNEAQ. This CDR3 region has 15 residues. For the CDR3, the DNA is TGTGCCAGCAGCTTAGCTTCGGGATATGGAAACACCATATATTTT. This gives the protein CASSLASGYGNTIYF.

The rearrangement uses TRBV9 and TRBJ1-5; no clear D gene. Germline loops: CDR1 SGDLS, CDR2 YYNGEE. This CDR3 is 14 amino acids long. Trimming shortened V by 4 bases and J by 2 bases, and 10 bases separated the two germline ends. CDR3 nucleotides: TGTGCCAGCAGCCCGGACGGGGGCAATCAGCCCCAGCATTTT. Residues: CASSPDGGNQPQHF.

The J gene is TRBJ2-1, the V gene TRBV14; TRBD2 matches 11 bases. V gave up 2 bases and J gave up 6 bases; unmatched junction bases: 9. The CDR3 covers 17 residues. The germline CDR1 and CDR2 sequences are SGHDN and FVKESK. The CDR3, as DNA: TGTGCCAGCAGCCAACTCTCTGGGCTAGCGGGAGGCAATGAGCAGTTCTTC. This encodes CASSQLSGLAGGNEQFF.

The chain couples TRBV27 to TRBJ2-3, with TRBD2 matching 9 bases. The CDR3 has 16 residues. The V and J ends lost 4 bases and 4 bases, in that order; junction bases with no gene match: 9. The germline V gene has CDR1 MNHEY and CDR2 SMNVEV (reference sequence). CDR3 protein: CASSSPGGGAADTQYF. DNA for the CDR3: TGTGCCAGCAGTTCCCCTGGCGGGGGGGCCGCAGATACGCAGTATTTT.

The chain couples TRBV6-1 to TRBJ1-5; a possible D gene is TRBD1 (5 bases). Deletions cut 4 bases from V and 2 bases from J, with 18 bases between. There are 17 residues in the CDR3. Germline V gene data show CDR1 as MNHNS and CDR2 as SASEGT. CDR3 DNA sequence: TGTGCCAGCAGTGCGCTGGGGGGGGAGGTGGGCAATCAGCCCCAGCATTTT. Protein: CASSALGGEVGNQPQHF.

This clone was counted between two and nine times. The CDR3 DNA sequence: TGCGCCAGCAGCCCTGGGAGGGCAACTAATGAAAAACTGTTTTTT. As protein: CASSPGRATNEKLFF. The J gene is TRBJ1-4, the V gene TRBV5-1; D gene uncertain. CDR3 length equals 15 residues. V dropped 4 bases and J dropped 0 bases, with 10 bases sitting between them. The germline CDR1 and CDR2 sequences are SGHRS and YFSETQ.

This chain links TRBV7-8 with TRBJ1-4, with 7 bases matching TRBD1. The germline V gene encodes CDR1 SGHVS and CDR2 FQNEAQ. The CDR3 is 18 residues long. V trimming: 2 bases; J trimming: 4 bases; junction bases outside the gene matches: 13. CDR3 in DNA: TGTGCCAGCAGCTTACATCTCGTGCGACAGGGCCTTAATGAAAAACTGTTTTTT. As protein: CASSLHLVRQGLNEKLFF.

The CDR3 DNA reads as TGTGCCAGCAGCTTAGCGGGCCTGGGGAATTCACCCCTCCACTTT. It translates to CASSLAGLGNSPLHF. The rearrangement uses TRBV7-2 and TRBJ1-6, with D uncertain. Germline V CDR1 and CDR2: SGHTA, FQGNSA. This CDR3 region has 15 residues. V was shortened by 0 bases and J by 7 bases, with 10 bases between the two germline ends.

The CDR3 protein is CASSQDVLAGGRGEQFF. The CDR3 DNA is TGTGCCAGCAGCCAAGATGTGCTAGCGGGAGGGAGGGGTGAGCAGTTCTTC. The chain carries TRBV3-1 (or the pseudogene TRBV3-2) and TRBJ2-1; 12 bases are shared with TRBD2. V lost 0 bases to trimming and J lost 9 bases; unmatched junction nucleotides: 9. Germline V gene data show CDR1 as LGHDT and CDR2 as YNNKEL (reference sequence). This CDR3 region has 17 residues.

The chain carries TRBV29-1 and TRBJ2-7, with TRBD1 matching 9 bases. The V gene end was trimmed by 6 bases and the J gene end by 7 bases; junction bases not matched to a gene: 10. Germline V CDR1 and CDR2: SQVTM, ANQGSEA. The CDR3 runs 13 residues. The chain's CDR3 is CSVTGTGMWEQYF. CDR3 nucleotide sequence: TGCAGCGTGACCGGGACAGGGATGTGGGAGCAGTACTTC.

The gene calls are TRBV10-1 and TRBJ1-5, with a weak D call TRBD1 (5 bases). This CDR3 region has 13 residues. In germline, CDR1 is WNHNN, CDR2 SYGVQD (reference sequence). V was clipped by 8 bases and J by 5 bases, with 13 bases between them. This CDR3 is CASSGTFDQPQHF. The DNA of the CDR3 is TGCGCCAGCTCCGGGACTTTTGATCAGCCCCAGCATTTT.